Reported below is one TCR beta chain. Its antigen is currently not known. No much larger clone exists at a distance of one base, and base qualities are not known. The data were taken from a study of response to subunit inactivated influenza vaccine (dated by TCRdb to 2016 to 2019). Looking at the study overall: The study used deep quantitative T cell receptor repertoire profiling to track responses to a trivalent subunit inactivated influenza vaccine. Overall results and qualifications from the work: It was suggested by the authors that each seasonal influenza vaccination may recruit only a limited number of new T cells.

The junction shows trimming of 2 bases on V and 3 bases on J, plus 10 bases between the germline ends. There are 14 amino acids in the CDR3, from cysteine to phenylalanine inclusive. The CDR3 DNA has 42 bases and is translated from base 1. The CDR1 and CDR2 encoded by the germline V gene are KGHSH and LQKENI. Receptors were amplified or captured by RT-PCR. TCRdb lists the instrument as Illumina HiSeq 2500. TCRdb ran its own pipeline on the public reads, namely fastp trimming at Q25 and MiXCR clone calling, and kept in-frame beta chains. Every distinct CDR3 protein forms one entry, paired with its most common genes and DNA. This sample gives about 480,000 distinct CDR3 sequences in total; 10% to 15% of them show up just once. The ten largest make up around 13% of the sample. The time point label, as the study defines it: approximately 40 days after influenza vaccine administration.

The sample in question was PBMCs from blood, obtained about 6 weeks after vaccination. This TCR derives from a man over 45 who received an inactivated influenza vaccine. Donor details come from another sample of the same person, matched by shared clones. The sequence is built from TRBV18 and TRBJ2-5; the D gene is not confidently resolved. The CDR3 region: CASSPGLPKETQYF. The DNA sequence is TGTGCCAGCTCACCAGGGCTTCCGAAAGAGACCCAGTACTTC.